The 29 T cell receptor beta chains listed next were all sequenced from one sample in a study of cytomegalovirus exposure and HLA in healthy donors. With 60 Vbeta and 13 Jbeta primers, the PCR was carried out. Method: immunoSEQ multiplex PCR; TCRdb's copy keeps in-frame clones and lacks some. Of tens of thousands of clones listed, 80% are singletons. The material sequenced was PBMCs. The source of these receptors is a man aged 45-65 years in good health and CMV-seropositive.

This clone was counted a few times. The V gene is TRBV4-3, the J gene TRBJ2-1, with D possibly being TRBD1 (7 bases). The V end was cut by 5 bases, the J end by 9 bases, with 20 bases between. Germline values: CDR1 LGHNA, CDR2 YSLEER. The CDR3 length is 15 residues. CDR3 amino acids: CASSEAGGLGGEQFF. The CDR3 region has the DNA TGCGCCAGCAGCGAAGCAGGGGGGCTGGGGGGTGAGCAGTTCTTC.

The chain employs TRBV2 and TRBJ2-7, with D possibly TRBD2 on 6 matching bases. Per the germline V gene, CDR1 is SNHLY and CDR2 is FYNNEI. V was cut by 7 bases and J by 5 bases, with 18 bases left in between. The CDR3 is 14 amino acids. In DNA form, the CDR3 reads TGTGCCAGCACTGGACTATTAGGAATCCACGAGCAGTACTTC. This sequence encodes CASTGLLGIHEQYF.

The V gene is TRBV7-9, the J gene TRBJ2-7, with D tentatively TRBD1 (6 bases). The CDR3 sequence is 14 residues long. V shed 4 bases and J shed 7 bases, with 17 bases lying between them. CDR1 and CDR2 from the germline V gene are SEHNR and FQNEAQ (reference sequence). CDR3: CASSSRQETSEQYF. For the CDR3, the DNA is TGTGCCAGCAGCTCAAGACAGGAGACCTCGGAGCAGTACTTC.

The chain carries TRBV18 and TRBJ2-5; D remains ambiguous. The CDR3 covers 14 residues. Trimming cost V 0 bases and J 4 bases, with 9 bases left between them. Germline CDR1 and CDR2: KGHSH and LQKENI. CDR3 in DNA: TGTGCCAGCTCACCACCGCGTGTCGGAGAGACCCAGTACTTC. Translation: CASSPPRVGETQYF.

This clone was seen only once. This chain connects TRBV7-2 to TRBJ1-2; D possibly corresponds to TRBD1 (5 bases). The V end was cut by 5 bases, the J end by 7 bases, with 11 bases between. The germline CDR1 and CDR2 sequences are SGHTA and FQGNSA. The CDR3 is 12 residues long. CDR3 bases: TGTGCCAGCAGCCCCCCAGGGCTTGGCTACACCTTC. It translates to CASSPPGLGYTF.

V usage is TRBV6-5 and J usage is TRBJ1-2; D is undetermined. The CDR3 has 14 residues. Germline CDR1 MNHEY, CDR2 SVGAGI. V was shortened by 0 bases and J by 6 bases, with 11 bases between the two germline ends. CDR3 residues: CASSYSRARDGYTF. CDR3 DNA sequence: TGTGCCAGCAGTTACTCGAGGGCACGGGATGGCTACACCTTC.

V usage is TRBV10-2 and J usage is TRBJ1-1, with D hard to call. Germline loops: CDR1 WSHSY, CDR2 SAAADI. This CDR3 comprises 15 residues. V lost 4 bases to trimming and J lost 2 bases, with 14 bases between them. For the CDR3, the DNA is TGCGCCAGCAGTGGCCGTGGACGGGAAAACACTGAAGCTTTCTTT. Amino acids: CASSGRGRENTEAFF.

This chain joins TRBV27 and TRBJ2-2; unclear D gene. CDR1 is MNHEY, CDR2 SMNVEV, per germline (reference sequence). Between the trimmed V and J ends, which lost 7 bases and 6 bases, there was a span of 9 bases. The length of the CDR3 is 12 residues. The CDR3 sequence: CASKQSAGELFF. The CDR3 nucleotides are TGTGCCAGCAAACAGTCTGCCGGGGAGCTGTTTTTT.

The chain employs TRBV29-1 and TRBJ2-1; TRBD1 matches at 7 bases. The germline V gene encodes CDR1 SQVTM and CDR2 ANQGSEA. With 1 base clipped from V and 4 bases from J, the junction kept 7 bases outside the gene matches. This CDR3 contains 15 residues. CDR3 in amino acids: CSVEVWDSKYNEQFF. CDR3 DNA sequence: TGCAGCGTTGAAGTTTGGGACAGTAAGTACAATGAGCAGTTCTTC.

The genes are TRBV6-6 and TRBJ1-1; TRBD1 might be the D (6 bases). This CDR3 spans 14 amino acids. In germline, CDR1 is MNHNY, CDR2 SVGAGI (reference sequence). V gave up 8 bases and J gave up 0 bases, with 13 bases separating them. As DNA, the CDR3 is TGTGCCAGCCAGGGGATGGTCTTGAACACTGAAGCTTTCTTT. It specifies CASQGMVLNTEAFF.

This clone was detected a few times. This sequence joins TRBV6-5 and TRBJ2-6; D gene uncertain. Germline V lookup: CDR1 MNHEY, CDR2 SVGAGI. The V gene lost 5 bases and the J gene lost 0 bases, with 8 bases spanning the gap. The CDR3 is made up of 15 amino acids. CDR3 in amino acids: CASSQQLSGANVLTF. The CDR3, as DNA: TGTGCCAGCAGTCAACAGCTCTCTGGGGCCAACGTCCTGACTTTC.

Written as DNA, the CDR3 is TGTGCCAGCTCACCGGGACTTGGCACAGATACGCAGTATTTT. Residues: CASSPGLGTDTQYF. The rearrangement uses TRBV18 and TRBJ2-3; maybe TRBD2 (6 bases). V was clipped by 3 bases and J by 1 base, with 8 bases between them. CDR3 length equals 14 residues. Germline V gives CDR1 KGHSH, CDR2 LQKENI.

Note on this clone: Distinct nucleotide sequences in the sample also encode this CDR3. The genes are TRBV5-1 and TRBJ2-7; 11 bases map to TRBD2. Per the germline V gene, CDR1 is SGHRS and CDR2 is YFSETQ. This CDR3 has 14 amino acids. V dropped 1 base and J dropped 3; count of bases not matched to a gene: 0. CDR3 DNA: TGCGCCAGCAGCTTGACTAGCGGGAGCTACGAGCAGTACTTC. Residues: CASSLTSGSYEQYF.

The rearrangement uses TRBV15 and TRBJ1-2; D is possibly TRBD1 (5 bases). Trimming stripped 3 bases from V and 7 bases from J, with 15 bases between. CDR1 is LNHNV, CDR2 YYDKDF, per germline (reference sequence). The CDR3 is made up of 14 amino acids. Written as DNA, the CDR3 is TGTGCCACCAGCAGGATAGGGCAGGGTAGTGGCTACACCTTC. This codes for CATSRIGQGSGYTF.

This clone was seen only a few times. The gene calls are TRBV7-9 and TRBJ2-7; unclear D gene. CDR1 is SEHNR, CDR2 FQNEAQ, per germline (reference sequence). This CDR3 has 13 residues. V dropped 1 base and J dropped 3 bases, with 7 bases sitting between them. The CDR3 coding sequence is TGTGCCAGCAGCTTAGGGCAGATCTACGAGCAGTACTTC. Amino acid sequence: CASSLGQIYEQYF.

The J gene is TRBJ2-1, the V gene TRBV6-6; 14 bases are a match to TRBD2. CDR1 and CDR2 from the germline V gene are MNHNY and SVGAGI (reference sequence). J gave up 8 bases and V 6 bases, and 3 bases lay outside the gene matches. This CDR3 contains 14 residues. The CDR3 protein is CASRGTSGSDEQFF. CDR3 nucleotides: TGTGCCAGCAGAGGGACTAGCGGGAGTGATGAGCAGTTCTTC.

The chain employs TRBV7-2 and TRBJ2-1; tentatively, D is TRBD2 (5 bases). This CDR3 comprises 14 residues. The germline V gene encodes CDR1 SGHTA and CDR2 FQGNSA. Trimming took 7 bases from V and 0 from J, leaving 10 bases between them. CDR3 DNA: TGTGCCAGCACCGGACTGAGCTCCTACAATGAGCAGTTCTTC. Its translation: CASTGLSSYNEQFF.

For the CDR3, the DNA is TGTGCCAGCAGCCCATCACTAGCGGGAGGGCCCCAAGAGACCCAGTACTTC. Translating gives CASSPSLAGGPQETQYF. The chain couples TRBV7-2 to TRBJ2-5, with 13 bases lining up with TRBD2. Germline V lookup: CDR1 SGHTA, CDR2 FQGNSA. V lost 5 bases, J lost 1 base, and 7 bases stayed unmatched. There are 17 residues in the CDR3.

Comments on this clone: At one end the junction does not follow the germline gene, possibly because of a read error. The chain is built from TRBV7-9 and TRBJ1-1; 7 nucleotides line up with TRBD1. The germline CDR1 and CDR2 sequences are SEHNR and FQNEAQ (reference sequence). The CDR3 totals 18 residues. This chain's CDR3 is CSSSFTVHPGQMNTEAFF. Written as DNA, the CDR3 is TGTTCCAGCAGCTTTACAGTTCACCCGGGACAGATGAACACTGAAGCTTTCTTT.

J is TRBJ2-5 and V is TRBV19; D possibly corresponds to TRBD1 (5 bases). Germline V gene sequence: CDR1 LNHDA, CDR2 SQIVND (reference sequence). Trimming stripped 2 bases from V and 5 bases from J, with 12 bases between. The CDR3 is 14 amino acids. The CDR3 nucleotides are TGTGCCAGTAGTATAAGGCAGGGTCCGGAGACCCAGTACTTC. It yields the protein CASSIRQGPETQYF. Combining the CDR3 with reference TRBV19 and TRBJ2-5 gives the whole variable domain DGGITQSPKYLFRKEGQNVTLSCEQNLNHDAMYWYRQDPGQGLRLIYYSQIVNDFQKGDIAEGYSVSREKKESFPLTVTSAQKNPTAFYLCASSIRQGPETQYFGPGTRLLVL.

The chain carries TRBV19 and TRBJ1-3; 10 bases line up with TRBD1. After removal of 10 bases from V and 0 bases from J, the junction contained 15 bases not matched to a gene. Per germline, CDR1 LNHDA and CDR2 SQIVND (reference sequence). This CDR3 spans 18 amino acids. CDR3: CANILPGQGSRSGNTIYF. CDR3 nucleotide sequence: TGTGCCAACATACTTCCGGGACAGGGGTCCCGCTCTGGAAACACCATATATTTT.

The chain employs TRBV29-1 and TRBJ2-5, with TRBD2 as a possible D gene (6 bases). Per germline, CDR1 SQVTM and CDR2 ANQGSEA. Between the trimmed V and J ends, which lost 6 bases and 4 bases, there was a span of 18 bases. This CDR3 comprises 14 residues. Here the CDR3 DNA reads TGCAGCGTCCCACGTGCGGGGACGGGAGAGACCCAGTACTTC. Translated: CSVPRAGTGETQYF.

This clone turned up a few times. The genes are TRBV30 and TRBJ1-1, with 9 nucleotides matching TRBD1. With 3 bases clipped from V and 1 base from J, the junction kept 6 bases outside the gene matches. The germline CDR1 and CDR2 sequences are GTSNPN and SVGIG (reference sequence). The CDR3 runs 15 residues. CDR3 in DNA: TGTGCCTGGAGGCTCACAGGGGGCCCGAACACTGAAGCTTTCTTT. Translation gives CAWRLTGGPNTEAFF.

The rearrangement uses TRBV30 and TRBJ2-7, with D possibly being TRBD2 (8 bases). The V end was cut by 4 bases, the J end by 2 bases, with 15 bases between. This CDR3 contains 14 residues. CDR1 is GTSNPN and CDR2 is SVGIG in the germline V gene (reference sequence). The CDR3 bases are TGTGCCTGGAATAGCGGGACAGCCCCCTACGAGCAGTACTTC. This gives the protein CAWNSGTAPYEQYF.

The chain has TRBV27 and TRBJ2-7; D unresolved. Germline-derived CDR1 and CDR2 are MNHEY and SMNVEV (reference sequence). Trimming stripped 7 bases from V and 0 bases from J, with 10 bases between. The CDR3 consists of 13 residues. The CDR3 sequence is CASIPLGSYEQYF. In DNA form, the CDR3 reads TGTGCCAGCATCCCCCTAGGCTCCTACGAGCAGTACTTC.

A single count supports this clone. One end of the junction does not line up with germline, which may come from a read error. This sequence joins TRBV7-9 and TRBJ2-7; possibly TRBD2 for D (6 bases). The CDR3 runs to 11 residues. The germline V gene encodes CDR1 SEHNR and CDR2 FQNEAQ (reference sequence). The CDR3 nucleotides read TGTTCCAGCATGGAGGGCTACGAGCAGTACTTC. It specifies CSSMEGYEQYF.

The chain couples TRBV7-2 to TRBJ1-1; TRBD1 aligns across 7 bases. The V and J ends lost 1 base and 10 bases, in that order; junction bases with no gene match: 9. The CDR3 contains 14 residues. Germline V CDR1 and CDR2: SGHTA, FQGNSA. In nucleotides, the CDR3 is TGTGCCAGCAGCTTAGGAGGGGGCGCCGGGGTAGCTTTCTTT. Encoded protein: CASSLGGGAGVAFF.

This chain connects TRBV7-2 to TRBJ1-1; D uncertain. Germline V gives CDR1 SGHTA, CDR2 FQGNSA. The V end was cut by 5 bases, the J end by 3 bases, with 13 bases between. This CDR3 has 14 residues. The CDR3 is CASSPLGGHTEAFF. Here the CDR3 DNA reads TGTGCCAGCAGCCCATTGGGAGGGCACACTGAAGCTTTCTTT.

A few counts support this clone. Sequence at one end of the junction differs from germline and may be a read error. The J gene is TRBJ2-2, the V gene TRBV7-9, with 11 bases matching TRBD2. Germline V CDR1 and CDR2: SEHNR, FQNEAQ (reference sequence). This CDR3 has 16 residues. The CDR3 sequence: CSSSLIAGGLVGELFF. Here the CDR3 DNA reads TGTTCCAGCAGCTTAATAGCGGGAGGGCTCGTCGGGGAGCTGTTTTTT.